Listed below are T cell receptor beta chains from one sample, sequenced in a study of blood T cell repertoires in COVID-19. Using immunoSEQ multiplex PCR, the repertoire was profiled, and TCRdb retains in-frame clones only, with some absent. The sample holds more than 85,000 clones, 75% to 85% seen once. Source material: peripheral blood. The receptors shown here come from a man in his sixties with acute or convalescent COVID-19. Each CDR3 is given with its conserved first and last residue. The order of the fields is V gene, J gene, CDR3 protein.

TRBV9	TRBJ2-5	CASSAGTIPQETQYF
TRBV4-1	TRBJ1-2	CASSPTDRADGYTF
TRBV10-2	TRBJ1-3	CASRVTGAGNTIYF
TRBV13	TRBJ2-3	CASSPQWTSGRRSTDTQYF
TRBV3-1/TRBV3-2	TRBJ1-2	CASSYRDNYGYTF
TRBV21-1	TRBJ2-3	CASSKGGGQETCTDTQYF
TRBV9	TRBJ2-1	CASSVGGRLYNEQFF
TRBV18	TRBJ2-5	CASSSPNRGGETQYF
TRBV6-2/TRBV6-3	TRBJ1-5	CASSSQLNQPQHF
TRBV29-1	TRBJ1-1	CSVRQYTEAFF
TRBV2	TRBJ1-3	CASKGLSNTIYF
TRBV5-1	TRBJ2-1	CASGSGGVYNEQFF
TRBV6-2/TRBV6-3	TRBJ2-3	CASSYGTGHSTDTQYF